A selection of T cell receptor beta chains follows, all from one sample in a study of blood T cells in healthy people across ages. TCRdb analysed the 5' RACE reads with MiXCR anew, one entry per CDR3 protein. This table holds about 1.6 million distinct CDR3 sequences, about 32% found once. Sequenced sample: blood. These receptors all come from a woman in her twenties or thirties in good health. Each CDR3 is given with its conserved first and last residue. The order of the fields is D gene, clone size, V gene, J gene, CDR3 protein, CDR3 DNA. D genes are given only for firm matches. Size is stated for part of the rows, as once, few or many counts, or as a class when the clone is expanded.

D gene: .; clone size: .; V gene: TRBV28; J gene: TRBJ1-2; CDR3 protein: CASGTGRINGYTF; CDR3 DNA: TGTGCCAGCGGCACGGGACGGATAAATGGCTACACCTTC
D gene: TRBD2; clone size: .; V gene: TRBV20-1; J gene: TRBJ2-7; CDR3 protein: CSAREGLAGGYEQYF; CDR3 DNA: TGCAGTGCTAGAGAAGGACTAGCGGGAGGCTACGAGCAGTACTTC
D gene: TRBD1; clone size: .; V gene: TRBV7-2; J gene: TRBJ2-7; CDR3 protein: CASSSDRGRIDEQYF; CDR3 DNA: TGTGCCAGCAGCTCAGACAGGGGGCGCATCGACGAGCAGTACTTC
D gene: .; clone size: .; V gene: TRBV28; J gene: TRBJ2-7; CDR3 protein: CASRSGRNEQYF; CDR3 DNA: TGTGCCAGCAGATCGGGGCGCAACGAGCAGTACTTC
D gene: .; clone size: few; V gene: TRBV6-1; J gene: TRBJ2-5; CDR3 protein: CASSEALGAQETQYF; CDR3 DNA: TGTGCCAGCAGTGAAGCTTTGGGGGCGCAGGAGACCCAGTACTTC
D gene: .; clone size: few; V gene: TRBV3-1; J gene: TRBJ2-1; CDR3 protein: CASSQEFLQLGGPYNEQFF; CDR3 DNA: TGTGCCAGCAGCCAAGAATTTCTTCAGTTGGGGGGCCCCTACAATGAGCAGTTCTTC
D gene: .; clone size: many; V gene: TRBV6-1; J gene: TRBJ2-7; CDR3 protein: CASSEEQGDEQYF; CDR3 DNA: TGTGCCAGCAGTGAAGAACAGGGTGACGAGCAGTACTTC
D gene: TRBD2; clone size: few; V gene: TRBV9; J gene: TRBJ2-5; CDR3 protein: CASSVGLAGGGTQYF; CDR3 DNA: TGTGCCAGCAGCGTCGGACTAGCGGGGGGCGGGACCCAGTACTTC
D gene: TRBD2; clone size: few; V gene: TRBV14; J gene: TRBJ2-1; CDR3 protein: CASSQDTVAGGYNEQFF; CDR3 DNA: TGTGCCAGCAGCCAAGATACGGTAGCGGGGGGATACAATGAGCAGTTCTTC
D gene: .; clone size: .; V gene: TRBV4-1; J gene: TRBJ2-3; CDR3 protein: CACSQVQRSTDTQYF; CDR3 DNA: TGCGCCTGCAGCCAAGTACAACGGAGCACGGATACGCAGTATTTT
D gene: .; clone size: .; V gene: TRBV6-5; J gene: TRBJ1-1; CDR3 protein: CASSYSLDGETPENTEAFF; CDR3 DNA: TGTGCCAGCAGTTACTCGTTGGATGGTGAGACTCCTGAGAACACTGAAGCTTTCTTT
D gene: .; clone size: .; V gene: TRBV20-1; J gene: TRBJ1-1; CDR3 protein: CSAQLGMNTEAFF; CDR3 DNA: TGCAGTGCCCAACTGGGGATGAACACTGAAGCTTTCTTT
D gene: TRBD1; clone size: .; V gene: TRBV13; J gene: TRBJ2-1; CDR3 protein: CASSLGGDRSSYNEQFF; CDR3 DNA: TGTGCCAGCAGCTTAGGAGGGGACAGGAGCTCCTACAATGAGCAGTTCTTC
D gene: .; clone size: few; V gene: TRBV7-6; J gene: TRBJ2-1; CDR3 protein: CASSPFMGWGNEQFF; CDR3 DNA: TGTGCCAGCAGCCCTTTTATGGGTTGGGGGAATGAGCAGTTCTTC
D gene: .; clone size: few; V gene: TRBV4-2; J gene: TRBJ2-1; CDR3 protein: CASSQEGLSSYNEQFF; CDR3 DNA: TGTGCCAGCAGCCAAGAGGGCCTGAGCTCCTACAATGAGCAGTTCTTC
D gene: TRBD2; clone size: .; V gene: TRBV6-6; J gene: TRBJ2-5; CDR3 protein: CASRRTSGGGQETQYF; CDR3 DNA: TGTGCCAGCAGGCGAACTAGCGGGGGGGGCCAAGAGACCCAGTACTTC
D gene: .; clone size: few; V gene: TRBV28; J gene: TRBJ2-7; CDR3 protein: CASNPQGPAYEQYF; CDR3 DNA: TGTGCCAGCAATCCTCAGGGGCCCGCCTACGAGCAGTACTTC
D gene: TRBD1; clone size: .; V gene: TRBV29-1; J gene: TRBJ1-1; CDR3 protein: CSGAPRGLAEAFF; CDR3 DNA: TGCAGCGGGGCTCCCAGGGGGCTGGCTGAAGCTTTCTTT
D gene: TRBD1; clone size: .; V gene: TRBV9; J gene: TRBJ2-1; CDR3 protein: CASSLGQGYYDEQFF; CDR3 DNA: TGTGCCAGCAGCCTCGGACAGGGCTACTACGATGAGCAGTTCTTC
D gene: TRBD2; clone size: few; V gene: TRBV13; J gene: TRBJ2-7; CDR3 protein: CASSYGLAGGLLYEQYF; CDR3 DNA: TGTGCCAGCAGCTACGGACTGGCGGGGGGGCTCCTCTACGAGCAGTACTTC
D gene: .; clone size: few; V gene: TRBV7-9; J gene: TRBJ1-1; CDR3 protein: CASSQSPGLSNTEAFF; CDR3 DNA: TGTGCCAGCAGCCAATCACCCGGCCTTAGTAACACTGAAGCTTTCTTT
D gene: TRBD1; clone size: .; V gene: TRBV6-5; J gene: TRBJ2-3; CDR3 protein: CASGRTGPDTQYF; CDR3 DNA: TGTGCCAGCGGAAGGACAGGGCCAGATACGCAGTATTTT
D gene: TRBD1; clone size: .; V gene: TRBV4-1; J gene: TRBJ1-1; CDR3 protein: CASSQAQGLNTEAFF; CDR3 DNA: TGCGCCAGCAGCCAAGCACAGGGGCTGAACACTGAAGCTTTCTTT
D gene: TRBD2; clone size: .; V gene: TRBV9; J gene: TRBJ2-5; CDR3 protein: CASSPELAGAETQYF; CDR3 DNA: TGTGCCAGCAGCCCGGAACTAGCGGGGGCTGAGACCCAGTACTTC
D gene: TRBD2; clone size: .; V gene: TRBV13; J gene: TRBJ2-3; CDR3 protein: CASSLRLASGRTDTQYF; CDR3 DNA: TGTGCCAGCAGCTTAAGGTTGGCTAGCGGGAGGACAGATACGCAGTATTTT
D gene: .; clone size: .; V gene: TRBV30; J gene: TRBJ2-7; CDR3 protein: CAWSVRTGNYEQYF; CDR3 DNA: TGTGCCTGGAGTGTACGAACAGGGAACTACGAGCAGTACTTC
D gene: .; clone size: .; V gene: TRBV28; J gene: TRBJ1-5; CDR3 protein: CASSRDVLSQPQHF; CDR3 DNA: TGTGCCAGCAGTCGGGACGTGCTGAGTCAGCCCCAGCATTTT
D gene: TRBD2; clone size: few; V gene: TRBV29-1; J gene: TRBJ2-3; CDR3 protein: CSVGGGRAGDTQYF; CDR3 DNA: TGCAGCGTTGGTGGCGGGAGGGCCGGAGATACGCAGTATTTT
D gene: TRBD1; clone size: few; V gene: TRBV11-1; J gene: TRBJ2-1; CDR3 protein: CASSPRDRGGNEQFF; CDR3 DNA: TGTGCCAGCAGCCCTCGGGACAGGGGGGGGAATGAGCAGTTCTTC
D gene: TRBD2; clone size: few; V gene: TRBV11-2; J gene: TRBJ2-1; CDR3 protein: CASSLEPSGGTEQFF; CDR3 DNA: TGTGCCAGCAGCTTAGAGCCTAGCGGGGGGACTGAGCAGTTCTTC
D gene: .; clone size: .; V gene: TRBV20-1; J gene: TRBJ2-1; CDR3 protein: CSARVLYNEQFF; CDR3 DNA: TGCAGTGCTAGAGTTCTTTACAATGAGCAGTTCTTC
D gene: .; clone size: many; V gene: TRBV20-1; J gene: TRBJ2-7; CDR3 protein: CSASKGTDSYEQYF; CDR3 DNA: TGCAGTGCTAGTAAGGGTACGGACTCCTACGAGCAGTACTTC
D gene: .; clone size: .; V gene: TRBV18; J gene: TRBJ2-3; CDR3 protein: CASSRDPARTDTQYF; CDR3 DNA: TGTGCCAGCTCACGGGACCCCGCACGCACAGATACGCAGTATTTT
D gene: .; clone size: .; V gene: TRBV5-6; J gene: TRBJ1-2; CDR3 protein: CASSGYGYGYTF; CDR3 DNA: TGTGCCAGCAGCGGCTATGGGTATGGCTACACCTTC
D gene: .; clone size: few; V gene: TRBV28; J gene: TRBJ1-2; CDR3 protein: CASSNQGGYTF; CDR3 DNA: TGTGCCAGCAGCAATCAGGGAGGCTACACCTTC
D gene: TRBD1; clone size: few; V gene: TRBV6-1; J gene: TRBJ2-1; CDR3 protein: CASSGRDRGPYNEQFF; CDR3 DNA: TGTGCCAGCAGTGGGCGGGACAGGGGGCCCTACAATGAGCAGTTCTTC
D gene: .; clone size: few; V gene: TRBV6-1; J gene: TRBJ1-6; CDR3 protein: CASSEWDNSPLHF; CDR3 DNA: TGTGCCAGCAGTGAATGGGATAATTCACCCCTCCACTTT
D gene: TRBD2; clone size: .; V gene: TRBV7-2; J gene: TRBJ2-1; CDR3 protein: CASHSGVYNEQFF; CDR3 DNA: TGTGCCAGCCATAGCGGGGTATACAATGAGCAGTTCTTC
D gene: .; clone size: once; V gene: TRBV15; J gene: TRBJ2-3; CDR3 protein: CATSRGLAGSDTDTQYF; CDR3 DNA: TGTGCCACCAGCAGGGGGCTGGCGGGATCGGACACAGATACGCAGTATTTT
D gene: TRBD2; clone size: .; V gene: TRBV20-1; J gene: TRBJ2-1; CDR3 protein: CSARTSGGVRSYNEQFF; CDR3 DNA: TGCAGTGCAAGGACTAGCGGGGGGGTCCGGTCCTACAATGAGCAGTTCTTC